Presented here are 22 T cell receptor beta chains from one specimen sequenced in a study of tumor and adjacent non-tumor tissue in lung cancer. Three rounds of nested PCR, following a modified ARM-PCR protocol, produced the TCRbeta library. TCRdb reanalysed the multiplex PCR reads using MiXCR and keeps one entry per CDR3 protein. The sample has 200,000 to 250,000 distinct CDR3 sequences, around 71% seen once. RNA was extracted from bulk tissue without any cell sorting. Sequenced sample: lung tumor tissue. The receptor source for this set is a man between 60 and 75 years old with non-small cell lung cancer.

Remarks on this clonotype: An end of the junction differs from the germline gene, which may be a read error. V is TRBV11-3 and J is TRBJ2-5, with D perhaps TRBD1 or TRBD2 (6 bases each). Looked up from germline, CDR1 is SGHNT and CDR2 is YENEEA. This CDR3 is built from 18 residues. The DNA for the CDR3 is TGTGCCAGCAACTCGCAGAGTCGGGGGCGTGGGTTCCAAGGGACCCAGTACTTC. Translated, it gives CASNSQSRGRGFQGTQYF. The full variable domain, completed using reference TRBV11-3 and TRBJ2-5, is EAGVVQSPRYKIIEKKQPVAFWCNPISGHNTLYWYLQNLGQGPELLIRYENEEAVDDSQLPKDRFSAERLKGVDSTLKIQPAELGDSAVYLCASNSQSRGRGFQGTQYFGPGTRLLVL.

The rearrangement uses TRBV11-2 and TRBJ2-3; 7 nucleotides match TRBD2. Germline-derived CDR1 and CDR2 are SGHAT and FQNNGV. V was pared by 6 bases and J by 2 bases, with 11 bases of the junction left unmatched. This CDR3 is 16 amino acids long. CDR3 nucleotide sequence: TGTGCCAGCAGGGGAGGGGCGGGGTTCAACACAGATACGCAGTATTTT. Its translation is CASRGGAGFNTDTQYF.

Turning to this clonotype: A much larger clone lies a single base off, so this may be a read error. The genes are TRBV29-1 and TRBJ2-1; possibly TRBD2 for D (6 bases). Germline assignment: CDR1 SQVTM and CDR2 ANQGSEA. The V and J ends lost 4 bases and 7 bases respectively, with 8 bases between them. The CDR3 consists of 11 residues. The CDR3 protein is CSVGRENEQFF. The CDR3 nucleotides are TGCAGCGTTGGGAGGGAAAATGAGCAGTTCTTC.

About this clonotype itself: A much larger clone lies one base from this, so it may be a read error. V gene TRBV11-2 combines with J gene TRBJ1-3; 7 bases map to TRBD1. Germline loops: CDR1 SGHAT, CDR2 FQNNGV. CDR3 size: 16 residues. After removal of 0 bases from V and 9 bases from J, the junction contained 11 bases not matched to a gene. As DNA, the CDR3 is TGTGCCAGCAGCTTAGAAAAAGGGGGGACAGCCGCCACCATATATTTT. Translating gives CASSLEKGGTAATIYF.

This clonotype was counted ten times or more. This chain connects TRBV20-1 to TRBJ1-2; D unresolved. This CDR3 comprises 15 residues. CDR1 is DFQATT, CDR2 SNEGSKA, per germline (reference sequence). With 0 bases removed from V and 0 bases from J, the gap between germline ends came to 11 bases. In DNA, the CDR3 is TGCAGTGCTAGAGATGCCTTCTATCCTAACTATGGCTACACCTTC. Translation: CSARDAFYPNYGYTF.

The table lists this clonotype with a few counts. V and J are TRBV10-1 and TRBJ1-5; D not resolved. Between the trimmed V and J ends, which lost 2 bases and 9 bases, there was a span of 11 bases. CDR3 length: 13 amino acids. Germline V gene data show CDR1 as WNHNN and CDR2 as SYGVQD (reference sequence). Here the CDR3 DNA reads TGCGCCAGCAGTGAGAGCCCCTTCGGGCCCCAGCATTTT. Protein product: CASSESPFGPQHF.

This clonotype has only one observation. This chain connects TRBV24-1 to TRBJ2-1; maybe TRBD2 (6 bases). The CDR3 is 13 amino acids. The germline gives CDR1 KGHDR, CDR2 SFDVKD. Trimming stripped 9 bases from V and 9 bases from J, with 17 bases between. DNA of the CDR3: TGTGCCACCGGCCGACTAGAAACCGGTGAGCAGTTCTTC. Translating it yields CATGRLETGEQFF.

With regard to this clonotype: One end of the junction varies from germline; a read error may be responsible. The rearrangement links TRBV5-6 to TRBJ2-5, with 8 bases identical to TRBD2. The CDR3 extends over 13 amino acids. Germline V lookup: CDR1 SGHDT, CDR2 YYEEEE. The CDR3 nucleotides are TGTGTCAGCAGTCCGACTAGCGCGGAGACCCAGTACTTC. Translated: CVSSPTSAETQYF.

This clonotype was detected once. The chain recombines TRBV12-3 or TRBV12-4 with TRBJ2-2; TRBD1 aligns across 7 bases. CDR3 length equals 16 residues. V shed 5 bases, J shed 1 base, and the junction held 7 bases outside the gene matches. CDR3 nucleotides: TGTGCCAGCAGTGTGACAGGGCAATGGAACACCGGGGAGCTGTTTTTT. Translation: CASSVTGQWNTGELFF.

As for this clonotype: The junction shows a germline mismatch at one end, possibly a read error. This rearrangement joins TRBV11-1 to TRBJ2-7, with 8 bases identical to TRBD1. Germline assignment: CDR1 SGHAT and CDR2 FQDESV (reference sequence). This CDR3 region has 15 residues. In DNA, the CDR3 is TGTGCCGGCAGCTTACTCGGGACAGGCCTTTACGTGCAGTACTTC. Residues: CAGSLLGTGLYVQYF.

This clonotype showed up just once. Germline and junction disagree at one end, which may indicate a read error. The chain recombines TRBV13 with TRBJ2-7; 7 bases are a match to TRBD2. The CDR3 length is 14 residues. CDR1 and CDR2 (germline): PRHDT, FYEKMQ (reference sequence). Here the CDR3 reads CANSFSGPAYEQYF. In DNA form, the CDR3 reads TGTGCCAACAGCTTTAGCGGGCCAGCCTACGAGCAGTACTTC.

Concerning this clonotype itself: A read error may be the cause here, since a much bigger clone is one base away. The DNA for the CDR3 is TGCGCCAGCAGCCAAGATCAGCGGGGCGGAAGCTGCTACAATGAGCAGTTCTTC. Translated, it gives CASSQDQRGGSCYNEQFF. The genes are TRBV4-3 and TRBJ2-1; 7 bases fit TRBD2. Per germline, CDR1 LGHNA and CDR2 YSLEER. The ends lost 0 bases at V and 3 bases at J; junction bases unmatched: 11. CDR3 size: 18 residues.

Note on this clonotype: One end of the junction varies from germline; a read error may be responsible. The CDR3 DNA reads as TGCAGTGCTAGGGGCGGTAGCGGGCTGTTGGGCGAGCAGAACTTC. It yields the protein CSARGGSGLLGEQNF. The genes are TRBV20-1 and TRBJ2-7; 7 nucleotides line up with TRBD2. There are 15 residues in the CDR3. Germline values: CDR1 DFQATT, CDR2 SNEGSKA (reference sequence).

This clonotype occurred once. One end of the junction is discordant with germline, which a read error may explain. DNA of the CDR3: TGTAGTGCCTTATCGTACGGCTACGAGCAGTACTTC. Residues: CSALSYGYEQYF. The gene calls are TRBV20-1 and TRBJ2-7; D not certain. CDR1 is DFQATT and CDR2 is SNEGSKA in the germline V gene (reference sequence). This CDR3 is 12 amino acids long.

This rearrangement joins TRBV6-2 or TRBV6-3 to TRBJ1-5; a weak D match, TRBD1 (6 bases). This CDR3 contains 12 residues. Germline CDR1 reads MNHEY; CDR2 reads SVGEGT. V lost 0 bases and J 13 bases, leaving 10 bases between the germline ends. CDR3 loop: CASSYSKGGQHF. CDR3 in DNA: TGTGCCAGCAGTTACTCGAAAGGGGGACAGCATTTT.

Remarks on this clonotype: The junction does not match germline at one end; this may be a read error. The chain joins TRBV11-3 to TRBJ1-3; no clear D gene. The CDR3 is 12 amino acids. Looked up from germline, CDR1 is SGHNT and CDR2 is YENEEA. As DNA, the CDR3 is TGTGTCAGCAGCCATACTGGAAACACCACATATTTT. Translated, it gives CVSSHTGNTTYF.

Turning to this clonotype: The conserved final phenylalanine or tryptophan is absent from the CDR3, which likely points to a read error. The gene calls are TRBV4-2 and TRBJ2-2, with TRBD2 matching over 12 bases. V was clipped by 0 bases and J by 1 base; unmatched bases: 3. This CDR3 is 18 amino acids long. CDR1 is LGHNA, CDR2 YNFKEQ, per germline. CDR3 amino acids: CASSQEGLAGQNTGELFL. The CDR3 nucleotides read TGTGCCAGCAGCCAAGAAGGACTAGCGGGACAGAACACCGGGGAGCTGTTTTTG.

Note on this clonotype: This may be a read error, as it is one base from a much larger clone. V usage is TRBV12-3 or TRBV12-4 and J usage is TRBJ2-7, with a tentative D call TRBD1 (6 bases). The CDR3 length is 13 residues. The CDR3 loop reads CASLIQGTYEQSF. In nucleotides, the CDR3 is TGTGCCAGTTTGATACAGGGTACCTACGAGCAGTCCTTC.

DNA of the CDR3: TGCAGCGTTATTAGCCCTGGAAACACCATATATTTT. This gives the protein CSVISPGNTIYF. The chain is built from TRBV29-1 and TRBJ1-3; D is undetermined. The CDR3 length is 12 residues. Trimming took 5 bases from V and 2 from J, leaving 7 bases between them. Germline-derived CDR1 and CDR2 are SQVTM and ANQGSEA.

Concerning this clonotype itself: Given a much more abundant clone one base away, this may be a read error. V is TRBV6-1 and J is TRBJ2-2; no firm D call. There are 13 residues in the CDR3. CDR1 and CDR2 (germline): MNHNS, SASEGT. CDR3 region: CGSLQKKTGELFF. DNA of the CDR3: TGTGGGAGCCTACAGAAGAAGACCGGGGAGCTGTTTTTT.

For this clonotype: No conserved phenylalanine or tryptophan ends this CDR3, so it is likely a read error. Because the CDR3's place on the DNA is in doubt, the DNA is left out and the CDR3 is given as listed by TCRdb. The chain joins TRBV20-1 to TRBJ1-1; TRBD1 reflects the table's D call only, with no check against the DNA. The germline V gene has CDR1 DFQATT and CDR2 SNEGSKA (reference sequence). Ends included, the CDR3 has 11 residues. This chain's CDR3 is CSTRGDRETFY.

The CDR3: CSVSKDSNQPQHF. The CDR3 bases are TGCAGTGTTAGCAAGGACAGCAATCAGCCCCAGCATTTT. The rearrangement uses TRBV20-1 and TRBJ1-5; no reliable D call. The CDR3 has 13 residues. V lost 7 bases and J 1 base, leaving 11 bases between the germline ends. Germline CDR1 reads DFQATT; CDR2 reads SNEGSKA (reference sequence).